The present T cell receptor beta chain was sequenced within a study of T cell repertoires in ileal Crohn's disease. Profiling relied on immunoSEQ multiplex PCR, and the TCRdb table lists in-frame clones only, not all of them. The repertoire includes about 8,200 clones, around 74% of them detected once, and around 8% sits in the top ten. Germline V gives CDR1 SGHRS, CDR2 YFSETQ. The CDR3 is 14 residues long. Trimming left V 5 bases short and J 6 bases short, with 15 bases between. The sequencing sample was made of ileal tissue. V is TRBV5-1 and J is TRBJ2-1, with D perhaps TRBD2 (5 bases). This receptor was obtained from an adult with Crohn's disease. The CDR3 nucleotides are TGCGCCAGCAGGAGGACTTCAGAAACCAATGAGCAGTTCTTC. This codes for CASRRTSETNEQFF. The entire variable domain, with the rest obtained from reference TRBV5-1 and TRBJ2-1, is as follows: KAGVTQTPRYLIKTRGQQVTLSCSPISGHRSVSWYQQTPGQGLQFLFEYFSETQRNKGNFPGRFSGRQFSNSRSEMNVSTLELGDSALYLCASRRTSETNEQFFGPGTRLTVL.